The entry that follows covers one T cell receptor beta chain sequence. What it recognizes is unknown. The sample is drawn from a study of a mutant IDH1 vaccine in newly diagnosed glioma. Study in general: The study held visit V12 at week 35 and visit V13 at week 47.

Specified time point: week 35, safety follow-up. Every single dose of the vaccine, 300 ug of mutant IDH1 20-mer peptide, came with topical imiquimod. Patients came in for eight vaccinations, in weeks 1, 3, 5, 7, 11, 15, 19 and 23. V lost 4 bases, J lost 0 bases, and 10 bases lay in between. There are 15 residues in the CDR3. CDR1 MNHEY and CDR2 SMNVEV come from the germline V gene (reference sequence). Here immunoSEQ multiplex PCR was the method, and the copy in TCRdb shows in-frame clones only, minus some. The sample has tens of thousands of clones; 70% to 90% are singletons. This chain links TRBV27 with TRBJ1-5; D ambiguous. The source of this sequence is a man aged 40-50 years with glioma. The source was PBMCs, collected from a glioma patient whose treatment included an IDH1 peptide vaccine. This CDR3 is CASSSEGYSNQPQHF. As DNA, the CDR3 is TGTGCCAGCAGTTCAGAGGGCTATAGCAATCAGCCCCAGCATTTT.